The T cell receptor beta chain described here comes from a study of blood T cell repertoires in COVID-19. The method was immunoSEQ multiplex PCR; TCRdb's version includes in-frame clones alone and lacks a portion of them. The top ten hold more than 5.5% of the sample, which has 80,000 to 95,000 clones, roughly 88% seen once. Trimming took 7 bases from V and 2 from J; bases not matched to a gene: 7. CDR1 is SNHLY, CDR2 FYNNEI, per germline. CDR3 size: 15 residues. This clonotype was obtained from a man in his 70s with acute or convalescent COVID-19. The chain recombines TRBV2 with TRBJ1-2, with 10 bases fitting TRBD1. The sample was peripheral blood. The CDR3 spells CASNKGQGENYGYTF. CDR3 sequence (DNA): TGTGCCAGCAACAAAGGACAGGGGGAAAACTATGGCTACACCTTC. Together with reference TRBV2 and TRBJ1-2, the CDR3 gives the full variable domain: EPEVTQTPSHQVTQMGQEVILRCVPISNHLYFYWYRQILGQKVEFLVSFYNNEISEKSEIFDDQFSVERPDGSNFTLKIRSTKLEDSAMYFCASNKGQGENYGYTFGSGTRLTVV.